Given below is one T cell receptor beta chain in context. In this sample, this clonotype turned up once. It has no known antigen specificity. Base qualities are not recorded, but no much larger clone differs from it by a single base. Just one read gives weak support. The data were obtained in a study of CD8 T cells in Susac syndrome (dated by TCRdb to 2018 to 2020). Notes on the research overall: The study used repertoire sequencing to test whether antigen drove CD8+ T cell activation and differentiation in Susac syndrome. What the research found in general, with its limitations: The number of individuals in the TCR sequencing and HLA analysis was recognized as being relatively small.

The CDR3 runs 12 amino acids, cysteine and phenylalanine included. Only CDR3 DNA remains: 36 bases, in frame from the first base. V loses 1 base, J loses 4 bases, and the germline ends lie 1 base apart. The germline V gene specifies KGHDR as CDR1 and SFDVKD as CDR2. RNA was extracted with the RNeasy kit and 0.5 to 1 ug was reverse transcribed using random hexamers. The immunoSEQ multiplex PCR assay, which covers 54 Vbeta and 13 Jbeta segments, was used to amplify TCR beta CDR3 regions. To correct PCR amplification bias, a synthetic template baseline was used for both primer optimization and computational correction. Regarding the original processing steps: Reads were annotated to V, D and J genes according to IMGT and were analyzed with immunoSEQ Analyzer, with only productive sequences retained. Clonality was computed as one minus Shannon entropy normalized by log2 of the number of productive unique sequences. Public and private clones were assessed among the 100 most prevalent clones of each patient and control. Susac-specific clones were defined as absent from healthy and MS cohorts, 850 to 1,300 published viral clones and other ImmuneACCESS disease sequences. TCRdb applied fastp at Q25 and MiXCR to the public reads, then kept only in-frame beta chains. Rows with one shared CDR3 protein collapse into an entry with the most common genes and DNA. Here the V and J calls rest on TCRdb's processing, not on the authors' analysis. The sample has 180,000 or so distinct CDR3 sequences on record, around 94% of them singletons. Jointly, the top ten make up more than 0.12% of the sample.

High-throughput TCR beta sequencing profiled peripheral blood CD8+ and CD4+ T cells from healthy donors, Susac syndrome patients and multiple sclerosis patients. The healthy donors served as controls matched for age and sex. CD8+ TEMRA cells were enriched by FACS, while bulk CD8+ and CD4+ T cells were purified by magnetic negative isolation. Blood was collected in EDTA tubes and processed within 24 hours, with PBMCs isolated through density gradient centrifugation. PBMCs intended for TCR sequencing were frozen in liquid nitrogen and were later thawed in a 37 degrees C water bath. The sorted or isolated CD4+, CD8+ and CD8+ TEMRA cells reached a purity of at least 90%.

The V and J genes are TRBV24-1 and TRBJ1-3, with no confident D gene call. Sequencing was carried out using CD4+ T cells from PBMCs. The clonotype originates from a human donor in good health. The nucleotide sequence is TGTGCCACCAGTGATTTCGGAAACACCATATATTTT. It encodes CATSDFGNTIYF.